This TCR beta chain was recorded in a study of T cell responses to AZD1222 COVID-19 vaccine. TCRdb's copy holds only in-frame clones and misses some; the assay was immunoSEQ multiplex PCR. This sample has around 140,000 clones, with roughly nine tenths found just once. The sample holds one count of this clone. Its antigen is as yet unknown. Study results and limitations: Variant regions that are unmutated are reportedly the target of nearly half of spike-specific TCRs. Donors in the cohort were predominantly white British and more often female, and clonal diversity was possibly underestimated. A rise in Spike-specific TCR breadth and depth followed two AZD1222 doses.

Per the germline V gene, CDR1 is LNHDA and CDR2 is SQIVND (reference sequence). Trimming pared 1 base from V and 1 base from J, leaving 6 bases between. The CDR3 consists of 14 residues. The source is an adult who received the AZD1222 COVID-19 vaccine. The chain employs TRBV19 and TRBJ2-3; D is unresolved. This specimen was peripheral blood, taken 28 days after the second AZD1222 dose. CDR3 DNA sequence: TGTGCCAGTAGTATAGGGTACGGCACAGATACGCAGTATTTT. It yields the protein CASSIGYGTDTQYF.